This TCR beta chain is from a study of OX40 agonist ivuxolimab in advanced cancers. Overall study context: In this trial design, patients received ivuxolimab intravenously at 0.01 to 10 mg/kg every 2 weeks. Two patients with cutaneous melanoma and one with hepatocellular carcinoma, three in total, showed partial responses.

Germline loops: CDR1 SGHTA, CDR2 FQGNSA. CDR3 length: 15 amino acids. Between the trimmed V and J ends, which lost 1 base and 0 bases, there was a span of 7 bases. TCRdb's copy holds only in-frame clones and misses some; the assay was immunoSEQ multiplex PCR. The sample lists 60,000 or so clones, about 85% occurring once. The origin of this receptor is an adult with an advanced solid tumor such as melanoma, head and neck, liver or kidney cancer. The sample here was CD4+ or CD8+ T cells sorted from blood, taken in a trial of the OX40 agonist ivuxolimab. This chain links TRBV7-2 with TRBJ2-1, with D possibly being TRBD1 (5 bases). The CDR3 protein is CASSLVRASYNEQFF. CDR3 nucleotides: TGTGCCAGCAGCTTAGTCAGGGCCTCCTACAATGAGCAGTTCTTC.